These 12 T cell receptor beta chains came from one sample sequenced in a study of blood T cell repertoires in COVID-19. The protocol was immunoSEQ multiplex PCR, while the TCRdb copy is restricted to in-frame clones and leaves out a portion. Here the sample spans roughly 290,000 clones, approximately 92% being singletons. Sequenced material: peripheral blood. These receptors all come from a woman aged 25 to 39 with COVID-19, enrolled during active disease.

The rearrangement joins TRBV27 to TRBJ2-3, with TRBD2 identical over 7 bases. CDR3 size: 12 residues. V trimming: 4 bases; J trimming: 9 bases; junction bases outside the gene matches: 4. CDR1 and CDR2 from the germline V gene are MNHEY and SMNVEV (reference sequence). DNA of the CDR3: TGTGCCAGCAGTTCGGGGGGAAGAACGCAGTATTTT. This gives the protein CASSSGGRTQYF.

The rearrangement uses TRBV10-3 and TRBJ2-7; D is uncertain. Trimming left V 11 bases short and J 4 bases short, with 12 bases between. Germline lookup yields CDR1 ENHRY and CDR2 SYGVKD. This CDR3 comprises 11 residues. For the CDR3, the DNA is TGTGCCTCCGCCGCAGAATACGAGCAGTACTTC. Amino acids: CASAAEYEQYF.

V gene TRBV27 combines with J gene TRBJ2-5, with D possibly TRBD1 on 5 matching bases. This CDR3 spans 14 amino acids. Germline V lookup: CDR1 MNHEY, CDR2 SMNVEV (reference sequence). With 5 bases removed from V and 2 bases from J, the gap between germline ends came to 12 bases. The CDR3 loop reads CASSPLGQQETQYF. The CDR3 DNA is TGTGCCAGCAGTCCTCTTGGACAACAAGAGACCCAGTACTTC.

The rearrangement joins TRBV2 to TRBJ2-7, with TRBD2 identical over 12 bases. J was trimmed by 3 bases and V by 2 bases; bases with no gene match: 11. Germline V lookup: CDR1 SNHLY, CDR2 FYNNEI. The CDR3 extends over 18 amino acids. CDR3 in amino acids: CASSEPTSGGSKIYEQYF. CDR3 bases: TGTGCCAGCAGTGAACCGACTAGCGGGGGATCTAAGATCTACGAGCAGTACTTC.

The CDR3 sequence is CASSVRASGFGSSYNEQFF. CDR3 bases: TGTGCCAGCAGCGTAAGGGCTAGCGGTTTCGGGAGCTCCTACAATGAGCAGTTCTTC. The J gene is TRBJ2-1, the V gene TRBV9, with 7 positions matching TRBD2. With V trimmed by 1 base and J by 0 bases, 13 bases remained unmatched. The CDR3 has 19 residues. Germline V gene data show CDR1 as SGDLS and CDR2 as YYNGEE.

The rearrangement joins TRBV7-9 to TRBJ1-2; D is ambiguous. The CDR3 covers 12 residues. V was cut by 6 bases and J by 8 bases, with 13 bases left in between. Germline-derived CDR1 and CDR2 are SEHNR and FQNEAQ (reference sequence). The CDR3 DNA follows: TGTGCCAGCAGGACCGCGCCGGGGGGCTACACCTTC. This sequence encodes CASRTAPGGYTF. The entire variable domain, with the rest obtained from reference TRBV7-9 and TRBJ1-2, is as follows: DTGVSQNPRHKITKRGQNVTFRCDPISEHNRLYWYRQTLGQGPEFLTYFQNEAQLEKSRLLSDRFSAERPKGSFSTLEIQRTEQGDSAMYLCASRTAPGGYTFGSGTRLTVV.

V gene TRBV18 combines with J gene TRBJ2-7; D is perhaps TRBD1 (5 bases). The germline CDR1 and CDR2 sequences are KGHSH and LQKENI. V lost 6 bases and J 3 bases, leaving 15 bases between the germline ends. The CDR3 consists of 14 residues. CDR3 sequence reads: CASSPGASVYEQYF. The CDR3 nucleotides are TGTGCCAGCTCCCCTGGGGCGTCGGTCTACGAGCAGTACTTC.

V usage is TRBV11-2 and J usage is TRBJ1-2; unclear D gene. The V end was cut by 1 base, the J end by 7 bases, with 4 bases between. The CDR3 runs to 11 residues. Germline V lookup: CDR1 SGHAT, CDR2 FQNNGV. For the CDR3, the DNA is TGTGCCAGCAGCTTAGGCGGTGGCTACACCTTC. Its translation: CASSLGGGYTF.

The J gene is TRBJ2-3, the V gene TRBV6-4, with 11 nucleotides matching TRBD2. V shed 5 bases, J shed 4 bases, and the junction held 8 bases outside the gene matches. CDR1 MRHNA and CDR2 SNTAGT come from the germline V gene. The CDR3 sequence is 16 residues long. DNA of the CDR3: TGTGCCAGCAGTCAGACTAGCGGGAATGGCGCAGATACGCAGTATTTT. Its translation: CASSQTSGNGADTQYF.

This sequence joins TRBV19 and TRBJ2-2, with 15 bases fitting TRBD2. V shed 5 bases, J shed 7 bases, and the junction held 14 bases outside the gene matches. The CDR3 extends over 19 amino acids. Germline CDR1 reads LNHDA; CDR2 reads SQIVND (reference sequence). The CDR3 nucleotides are TGTGCCAGTAGTCCAGGGACAAGGACTAGCGGGAGGGCTAACGGGGAGCTGTTTTTT. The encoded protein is CASSPGTRTSGRANGELFF.

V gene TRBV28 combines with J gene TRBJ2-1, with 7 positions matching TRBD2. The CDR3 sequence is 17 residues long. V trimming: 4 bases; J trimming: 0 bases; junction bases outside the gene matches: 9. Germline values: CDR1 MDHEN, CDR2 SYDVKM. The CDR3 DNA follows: TGTGCCAGCAGTTCGCCGGCAGCGGGAAGCTCCTACAATGAGCAGTTCTTC. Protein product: CASSSPAAGSSYNEQFF.

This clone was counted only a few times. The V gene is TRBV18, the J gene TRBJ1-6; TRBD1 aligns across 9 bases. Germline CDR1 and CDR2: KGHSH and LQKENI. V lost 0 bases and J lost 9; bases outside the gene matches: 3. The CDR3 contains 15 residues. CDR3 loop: CASSPPTGGFSPLHF. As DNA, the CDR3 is TGTGCCAGCTCACCACCAACAGGGGGCTTTTCACCCCTCCACTTT.